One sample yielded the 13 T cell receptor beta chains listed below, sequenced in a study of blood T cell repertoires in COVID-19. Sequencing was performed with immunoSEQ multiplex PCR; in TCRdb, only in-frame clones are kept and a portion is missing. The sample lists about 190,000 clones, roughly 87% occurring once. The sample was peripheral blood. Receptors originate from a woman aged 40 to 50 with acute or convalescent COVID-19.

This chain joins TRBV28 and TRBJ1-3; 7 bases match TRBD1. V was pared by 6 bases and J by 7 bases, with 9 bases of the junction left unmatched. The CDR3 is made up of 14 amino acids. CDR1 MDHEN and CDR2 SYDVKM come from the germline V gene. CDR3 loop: CASRRPPGGNTIYF. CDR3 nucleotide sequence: TGTGCCAGCAGGAGGCCTCCAGGGGGGAACACCATATATTTT.

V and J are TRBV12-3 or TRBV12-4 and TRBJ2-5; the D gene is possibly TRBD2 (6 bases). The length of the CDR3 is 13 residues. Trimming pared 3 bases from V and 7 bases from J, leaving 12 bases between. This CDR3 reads CASSLQDGRTQYF. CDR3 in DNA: TGTGCCAGCAGTTTGCAGGACGGGAGGACCCAGTACTTC.

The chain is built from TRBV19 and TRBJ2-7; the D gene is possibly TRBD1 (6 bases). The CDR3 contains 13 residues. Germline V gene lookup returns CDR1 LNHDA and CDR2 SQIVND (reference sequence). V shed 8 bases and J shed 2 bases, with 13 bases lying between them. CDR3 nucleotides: TGTGCCAGTCAACGGGACAACACCTACGAGCAGTACTTC. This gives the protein CASQRDNTYEQYF.

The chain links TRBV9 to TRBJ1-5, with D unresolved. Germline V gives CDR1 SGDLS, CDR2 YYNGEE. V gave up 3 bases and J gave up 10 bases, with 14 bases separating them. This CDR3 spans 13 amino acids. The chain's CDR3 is CASSATAVRPQHF. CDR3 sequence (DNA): TGTGCCAGCAGCGCTACGGCGGTGCGCCCCCAGCATTTT. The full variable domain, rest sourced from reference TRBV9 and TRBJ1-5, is DSGVTQTPKHLITATGQRVTLRCSPRSGDLSVYWYQQSLDQGLQFLIQYYNGEERAKGNILERFSAQQFPDLHSELNLSSLELGDSALYFCASSATAVRPQHFGDGTRLSIL.

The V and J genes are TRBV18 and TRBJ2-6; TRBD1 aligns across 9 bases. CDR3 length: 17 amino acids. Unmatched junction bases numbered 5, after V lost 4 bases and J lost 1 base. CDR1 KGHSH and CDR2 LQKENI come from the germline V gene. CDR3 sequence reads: CASSLGTGQSGANVLTF. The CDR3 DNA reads TGTGCCAGCTCACTCGGGACAGGGCAATCTGGGGCCAACGTCCTGACTTTC.

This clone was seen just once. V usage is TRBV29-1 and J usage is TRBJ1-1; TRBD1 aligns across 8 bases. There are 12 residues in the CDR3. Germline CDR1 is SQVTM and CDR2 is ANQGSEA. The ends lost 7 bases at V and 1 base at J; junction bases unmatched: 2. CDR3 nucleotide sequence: TGCAGCGGAGGACAGGGGAACACTGAAGCTTTCTTT. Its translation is CSGGQGNTEAFF. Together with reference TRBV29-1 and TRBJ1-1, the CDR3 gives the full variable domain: SAVISQKPSRDICQRGTSLTIQCQVDSQVTMMFWYRQQPGQSLTLIATANQGSEATYESGFVIDKFPISRPNLTFSTLTVSNMSPEDSSIYLCSGGQGNTEAFFGQGTRLTVV.

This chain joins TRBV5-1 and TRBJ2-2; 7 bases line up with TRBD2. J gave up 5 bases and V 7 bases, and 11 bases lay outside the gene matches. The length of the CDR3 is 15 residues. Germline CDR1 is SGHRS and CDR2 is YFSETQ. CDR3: CASHLESSGTGELFF. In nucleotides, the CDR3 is TGCGCCAGCCACCTTGAATCTAGCGGAACCGGGGAGCTGTTTTTT.

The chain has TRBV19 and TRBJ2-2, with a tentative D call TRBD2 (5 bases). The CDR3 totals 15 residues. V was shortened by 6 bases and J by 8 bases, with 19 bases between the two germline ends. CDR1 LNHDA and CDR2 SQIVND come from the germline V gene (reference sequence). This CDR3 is CASSHGDRGLGELFF. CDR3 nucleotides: TGTGCCAGTAGCCATGGAGACCGAGGGTTGGGGGAGCTGTTTTTT.

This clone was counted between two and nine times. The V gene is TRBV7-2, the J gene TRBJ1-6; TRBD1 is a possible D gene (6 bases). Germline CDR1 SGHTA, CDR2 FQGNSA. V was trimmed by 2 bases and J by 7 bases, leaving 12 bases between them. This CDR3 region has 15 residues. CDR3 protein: CASSLSGQVNSPLHF. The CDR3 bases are TGTGCCAGCAGCTTATCGGGACAAGTAAATTCACCCCTCCACTTT.

CDR3 coding DNA: TGTGCCAGTAGAATTACAGGATATCAGCCCCAGCATTTT. Its translation is CASRITGYQPQHF. The V gene is TRBV19, the J gene TRBJ1-5, with D tentatively TRBD1 (5 bases). Trimming shortened V by 6 bases and J by 5 bases, and 11 bases separated the two germline ends. The germline V gene has CDR1 LNHDA and CDR2 SQIVND (reference sequence). The CDR3 runs to 13 residues. The full variable domain, in which reference TRBV19 and TRBJ1-5 provide the parts outside the CDR3, is DGGITQSPKYLFRKEGQNVTLSCEQNLNHDAMYWYRQDPGQGLRLIYYSQIVNDFQKGDIAEGYSVSREKKESFPLTVTSAQKNPTAFYLCASRITGYQPQHFGDGTRLSIL.

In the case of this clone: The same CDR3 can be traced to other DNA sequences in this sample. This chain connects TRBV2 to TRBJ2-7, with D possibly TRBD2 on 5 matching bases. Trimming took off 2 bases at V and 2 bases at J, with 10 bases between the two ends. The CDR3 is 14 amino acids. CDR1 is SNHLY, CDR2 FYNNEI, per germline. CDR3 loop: CASSEHRGPYEQYF. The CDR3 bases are TGTGCCAGCAGTGAACATCGCGGGCCCTACGAGCAGTACTTC.

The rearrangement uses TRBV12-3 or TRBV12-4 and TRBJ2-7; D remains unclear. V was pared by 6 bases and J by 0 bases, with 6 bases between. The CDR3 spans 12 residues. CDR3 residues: CASSPSSYEQYF. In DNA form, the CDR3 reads TGTGCCAGCAGCCCGAGCTCCTACGAGCAGTACTTC.

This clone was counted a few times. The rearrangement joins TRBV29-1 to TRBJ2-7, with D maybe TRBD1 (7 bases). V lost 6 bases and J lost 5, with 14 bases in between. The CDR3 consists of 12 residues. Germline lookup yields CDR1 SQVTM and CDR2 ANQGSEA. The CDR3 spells CSVVRGAHEQYF. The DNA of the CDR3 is TGCAGCGTCGTCAGGGGGGCACACGAGCAGTACTTC.